Below are 2 T cell receptor beta chains sequenced from a single sample in a study of vaccination effects on CD4 cells after COVID-19. Their antigens are not known. Ahead of sequencing, the ViraFEST assay grew antigen-specific CD4+ T cells using viral peptide pools. A roughly 10-day culture period preceded the isolation of CD4+ T cells. The vaccine recipients had no prior SARS-CoV-2 infection, with negative nucleocapsid antibodies. Assay: immunoSEQ multiplex PCR; the TCRdb copy retains only in-frame clones and omits some. The sample has 70,000 or so clones; about 78% are singletons. The material sequenced was CD4+ T cells from PBMCs cultured with SARS-CoV-2 spike peptides, taken before COVID-19 vaccination. All receptors derive from a human donor who received a COVID-19 vaccine.

This chain uses TRBV3-1 (or the pseudogene TRBV3-2) with TRBJ1-4; D remains ambiguous. The CDR3 contains 16 residues. Germline V gene data show CDR1 as LGHDT and CDR2 as YNNKEL (reference sequence). Trimming pared 2 bases from V and 1 base from J, leaving 11 bases between. CDR3 region: CASSQLAVVTNEKLFF. The CDR3 nucleotides read TGTGCCAGCAGCCAATTAGCGGTTGTAACTAATGAAAAACTGTTTTTT.

The V call is TRBV19, the J call TRBJ1-2, with a possible D match to TRBD1 (5 bases). CDR3 size: 12 residues. From germline, CDR1 is LNHDA and CDR2 SQIVND (reference sequence). Trimming left V 3 bases short and J 7 bases short, with 9 bases between. The chain's CDR3 is CASSIEGSGYTF. CDR3 bases: TGTGCCAGTAGTATTGAGGGGTCTGGCTACACCTTC.